This entry lists 10 T cell receptor beta chains sequenced from one sample in a study of T-cell reconstitution after alpha-beta-depleted transplantation in children. Unique molecular identifiers were built into the TCRbeta library. One entry per CDR3 protein, called by TCRdb with MiXCR from the PCR reads. The sample has under 350,000 distinct CDR3 sequences, 9.5% to 10% seen once; the top ten hold about 9.4%. Material: PBMCs from the stem cell graft donor, obtained from the stem cell graft. Receptor source: a human donor who donated a stem cell graft to a child with SCID.

This clonotype was found a few times. The chain couples TRBV19 to TRBJ2-1, with D tentatively TRBD1 (6 bases). CDR1 and CDR2 (germline): LNHDA, SQIVND (reference sequence). Deletions cut 8 bases from V and 4 bases from J, with 6 bases between. The CDR3 is 11 residues long. CDR3 sequence (DNA): TGTGCCAGTCAGGGGTACAATGAGCAGTTCTTC. It is translated as CASQGYNEQFF. Together with reference TRBV19 and TRBJ2-1, the CDR3 gives the full variable domain: DGGITQSPKYLFRKEGQNVTLSCEQNLNHDAMYWYRQDPGQGLRLIYYSQIVNDFQKGDIAEGYSVSREKKESFPLTVTSAQKNPTAFYLCASQGYNEQFFGPGTRLTVL.

This clonotype was picked up a small number of times. The chain couples TRBV5-1 to TRBJ2-7; D gene unclear. This CDR3 region has 13 residues. Looked up from germline, CDR1 is SGHRS and CDR2 is YFSETQ. V was shortened by 2 bases and J by 4 bases, with 10 bases between the two germline ends. The CDR3 DNA is TGCGCCAGCAGCTTATGGGCAGAATACGAGCAGTACTTC. Protein sequence: CASSLWAEYEQYF.

The chain has TRBV12-3 or TRBV12-4 and TRBJ2-1; a possible D gene is TRBD2 (5 bases). Trimming removed 3 bases from V and 10 bases from J, with 7 bases in between. The CDR3 runs to 11 residues. CDR3 sequence reads: CASSFGGEQFF. In DNA form, the CDR3 reads TGTGCCAGCAGTTTTGGCGGGGAGCAGTTCTTC.

This clonotype was seen many times. This rearrangement joins TRBV5-1 to TRBJ2-3; no clear D gene. V was cut by 1 base and J by 0 bases, with 12 bases left in between. Germline V gene data show CDR1 as SGHRS and CDR2 as YFSETQ. This CDR3 has 16 residues. This CDR3 reads CASSLRSASSTDTQYF. CDR3 nucleotide sequence: TGCGCCAGCAGCTTGAGGTCAGCCTCTAGCACAGATACGCAGTATTTT. The whole variable domain, remainder taken from reference TRBV5-1 and TRBJ2-3, is KAGVTQTPRYLIKTRGQQVTLSCSPISGHRSVSWYQQTPGQGLQFLFEYFSETQRNKGNFPGRFSGRQFSNSRSEMNVSTLELGDSALYLCASSLRSASSTDTQYFGPGTRLTVL.

This clonotype was detected only a few times. The chain recombines TRBV6-1 with TRBJ2-2; maybe TRBD2 (5 bases). The germline gives CDR1 MNHNS, CDR2 SASEGT. Deletions cut 6 bases from V and 7 bases from J, with 15 bases between. The CDR3 totals 14 residues. The CDR3 protein is CASSPPLGVGELFF. CDR3 sequence (DNA): TGTGCCAGCAGCCCCCCCTTGGGAGTCGGGGAGCTGTTTTTT.

Only a few counts were recorded for this clonotype. The chain recombines TRBV12-3 or TRBV12-4 with TRBJ2-5; D is ambiguous. Trimming left V 6 bases short and J 5 bases short, with 13 bases between. The CDR3 has 13 residues. The CDR3 spells CASSNTGRETQYF. In DNA form, the CDR3 reads TGTGCCAGCAGCAACACCGGACGGGAGACCCAGTACTTC.

This clonotype was found a few times. The V call is TRBV7-9, the J call TRBJ2-1, with D maybe TRBD1 (6 bases). V dropped 1 base and J dropped 6 bases, with 10 bases sitting between them. In germline, CDR1 is SEHNR, CDR2 FQNEAQ (reference sequence). CDR3 length: 14 amino acids. CDR3 protein: CASSLGGQLNEQFF. The CDR3 bases are TGTGCCAGCAGCTTAGGCGGACAGCTCAATGAGCAGTTCTTC.

The chain carries TRBV6-1 and TRBJ2-3, with D hard to call. Trimming took 5 bases from V and 1 from J, leaving 10 bases between them. Looked up from germline, CDR1 is MNHNS and CDR2 is SASEGT. The CDR3 length is 14 residues. CDR3 DNA sequence: TGTGCCAGCAGTCCTGTATCTGGCACAGATACGCAGTATTTT. Its translation: CASSPVSGTDTQYF.

This clonotype was seen only a few times. CDR3 in DNA: TGTGCCAGCAGCGTGGTGGGACAGGGAAAGCAGCCCCAGCATTTT. As protein: CASSVVGQGKQPQHF. V and J are TRBV5-6 and TRBJ1-5; 9 bases are a match to TRBD1. CDR3 length equals 15 residues. V dropped 4 bases and J dropped 7; count of bases not matched to a gene: 9. The germline V gene encodes CDR1 SGHDT and CDR2 YYEEEE.

This clonotype has a count of ten or more. V is TRBV3-1 and J is TRBJ2-5; 8 positions agree with TRBD1. Germline V lookup: CDR1 LGHDT, CDR2 YNNKEL (reference sequence). The CDR3 totals 16 residues. With 8 bases clipped from V and 7 bases from J, the junction kept 18 bases outside the gene matches. The DNA for the CDR3 is TGTGCCAGCTTGAGGCAGGGGGCGACTACCGGGGGGACCCAGTACTTC. It codes for CASLRQGATTGGTQYF.